A selection of T cell receptor beta chains follows, all from one sample in a study of cytomegalovirus exposure and HLA in healthy donors. Assay used: immunoSEQ multiplex PCR; TCRdb lists only in-frame clones, some missing. In the table there are 100,000 to 150,000 clones, over 70% of which are singletons. The specimen sequenced was PBMCs. Receptor source: a woman aged 60 to 75 in good health and CMV-seropositive. Both conserved end residues are part of each CDR3. Fields, in order: J gene, D gene, V gene, clone size, CDR3 protein, CDR3 DNA. The D gene is left open where the match is weak. Rows may omit the clone size; those that give it use once, few, many or a size class.

TRBJ2-1,NA,TRBV5-4,once,CASSSPDYYSYNEQFF,TGTGCCAGCAGCTCTCCTGACTATTACTCCTACAATGAGCAGTTCTTC
TRBJ1-4,NA,TRBV7-9,few,CASSSIDMGEVEKLFF,TGTGCCAGCAGCTCAATTGACATGGGAGAGGTAGAAAAACTGTTTTTT
TRBJ2-5,NA,TRBV10-1,NA,CASSPDRETQYF,TGCGCCAGCAGCCCGGACAGAGAGACCCAGTACTTC
TRBJ1-6,TRBD1,TRBV19,NA,CASTGGSYNSPLHF,TGTGCCAGCACAGGGGGATCCTATAATTCACCCCTCCACTTT
TRBJ1-6,TRBD1,TRBV5-1,NA,CASSLGHTGGSYNSPLHF,TGCGCCAGCAGCTTGGGCCATACAGGGGGCTCCTATAATTCACCCCTCCACTTT
TRBJ2-7,NA,TRBV6-1,NA,CASSEATGGSYEQYF,TGTGCCAGCAGTGAAGCGACAGGTGGCTCCTACGAGCAGTACTTC
TRBJ1-1,NA,TRBV9,NA,CASSPGGNTEAFF,TGTGCCAGCAGCCCCGGGGGGAACACTGAAGCTTTCTTT
TRBJ1-1,NA,TRBV7-5,few,CARSLSGQGVLRSMNTEAFF,TGTGCCAGAAGCTTGTCGGGACAGGGGGTGTTGCGTTCAATGAACACTGAAGCTTTCTTT
TRBJ1-4,TRBD1,TRBV7-2,NA,CASSLSAGGDEKLFF,TGTGCCAGCAGCTTATCCGCAGGGGGCGACGAAAAACTGTTTTTT
TRBJ2-1,NA,TRBV2,NA,CASTSDQGNNEQFF,TGTGCCAGCACCAGTGACCAGGGCAACAATGAGCAGTTCTTC
TRBJ2-3,TRBD2,TRBV14,NA,CASSQLVGGITDTQYF,TGTGCCAGCAGCCAACTTGTGGGGGGGATCACAGATACGCAGTATTTT
TRBJ2-6,TRBD1,TRBV7-2,NA,CASSPGQGLNSGANVLTF,TGTGCCAGCAGCCCCGGACAGGGACTTAACTCTGGGGCCAACGTCCTGACTTTC
TRBJ2-7,TRBD1,TRBV5-1,NA,CASSRGQGGTYEQYF,TGCGCCAGCAGCAGGGGACAGGGGGGGACCTACGAGCAGTACTTC
TRBJ2-5,NA,TRBV5-4,NA,CASSEVRVGTQYF,TGTGCCAGCAGCGAGGTCAGGGTAGGGACCCAGTACTTC
TRBJ2-2,TRBD2,TRBV4-2,NA,CASSPTGTSGANTGELFF,TGTGCCAGCAGCCCGACCGGGACTAGCGGGGCGAACACCGGGGAGCTGTTTTTT
TRBJ1-4,TRBD1,TRBV19,NA,CASSPQTGGNEKLFF,TGTGCCAGTAGCCCACAGACAGGGGGCAATGAAAAACTGTTTTTT
TRBJ2-7,TRBD2,TRBV27,NA,CASSLGLADYEQYF,TGTGCCAGCAGTTTGGGGCTAGCGGATTACGAGCAGTACTTC
TRBJ2-1,TRBD2,TRBV2,few,CARGTSGPYNEQFF,TGTGCCAGGGGGACTAGCGGGCCCTACAATGAGCAGTTCTTC
TRBJ1-3,NA,TRBV27,NA,CASSPGDGNTIYF,TGTGCCAGCAGTCCAGGGGACGGAAACACCATATATTTT
TRBJ2-5,NA,TRBV6-6,NA,CASRPTGRETQYF,TGTGCCAGCAGACCCACAGGGAGAGAGACCCAGTACTTC
TRBJ2-7,NA,TRBV20-1,NA,CSAPSGPEQYF,TGCAGTGCCCCGTCTGGCCCCGAGCAGTACTTC
TRBJ1-1,NA,TRBV7-9,NA,CSSSSEVVRAFF,TGTTCCAGCAGCTCCGAGGTCGTGCGGGCTTTCTTT
TRBJ1-2,NA,TRBV20-1,NA,CSESDGYTF,TGCAGTGAATCGGATGGCTACACCTTC
TRBJ2-2,NA,TRBV7-3,NA,CASSQTNTGELFF,TGTGCCAGCAGCCAGACAAACACCGGGGAGCTGTTTTTT
TRBJ2-7,NA,TRBV18,NA,CASSATSSTEQYF,TGTGCCAGCTCAGCCACCTCTAGCACCGAGCAGTACTTC
TRBJ2-1,TRBD1,TRBV7-3,NA,CASSYSGTEGSEQFF,TGTGCCAGCAGCTACTCTGGGACAGAGGGGTCTGAGCAGTTCTTC
TRBJ1-1,NA,TRBV7-9,NA,CASGPRANTEAFF,TGTGCCAGCGGACCCAGGGCAAACACTGAAGCTTTCTTT
TRBJ1-2,TRBD1,TRBV5-4,NA,CASSLGGGQGVNGYTF,TGTGCCAGCAGCTTGGGGGGGGGACAGGGTGTAAATGGCTACACCTTC
TRBJ2-1,TRBD2,TRBV19,NA,CASSIGAGLMRDEQFF,TGTGCCAGTAGTATCGGAGCGGGGCTGATGAGGGATGAGCAGTTCTTC
TRBJ1-6,NA,TRBV6-5,NA,CASSYADRYNSPLHF,TGTGCCAGCAGTTACGCCGACAGGTATAATTCACCCCTCCACTTT
TRBJ2-7,NA,TRBV10-2,NA,CASNKLVPANEQYF,TGCGCCAGCAATAAACTGGTTCCCGCGAACGAGCAGTACTTC
TRBJ2-1,TRBD1,TRBV6-6,NA,CASSPGQGKDEQFF,TGTGCCAGCAGTCCGGGACAGGGGAAGGATGAGCAGTTCTTC
TRBJ1-1,TRBD1,TRBV14,NA,CASSGGAPGQGSEAFF,TGTGCCAGCAGCGGGGGCGCGCCCGGACAGGGCAGCGAAGCTTTCTTT
TRBJ1-4,TRBD1,TRBV7-6,NA,CASSLAEIGQGSEKLFF,TGTGCCAGCAGCTTAGCGGAAATCGGACAGGGGAGTGAAAAACTGTTTTTT
TRBJ2-5,NA,TRBV29-1,NA,CSVQTGPQETQYF,TGCAGCGTCCAGACAGGTCCACAAGAGACCCAGTACTTC
TRBJ2-6,TRBD1,TRBV2,NA,CASSEQGQGSMGANVLTF,TGTGCCAGCAGTGAACAGGGACAGGGCTCTATGGGGGCCAACGTCCTGACTTTC
TRBJ2-1,NA,TRBV6-1,NA,CASRKGTGEYNEQFF,TGTGCCAGCAGGAAAGGGACGGGAGAATACAATGAGCAGTTCTTC
TRBJ1-2,NA,TRBV10-3,once,CAISSDAGYTF,TGTGCCATCAGTAGCGACGCCGGCTACACCTTC
TRBJ2-7,NA,TRBV7-2,NA,CASSFLRTSYEQYF,TGTGCCAGCAGCTTCCTTAGGACTTCCTACGAGCAGTACTTC
TRBJ1-5,NA,TRBV29-1,NA,CSIRGGYDQPQHF,TGCAGTATCCGAGGGGGTTACGATCAGCCCCAGCATTTT
TRBJ1-1,NA,TRBV2,NA,CASSWTPSNTEAFF,TGTGCCAGCAGTTGGACACCTTCCAACACTGAAGCTTTCTTT
TRBJ1-5,NA,TRBV5-5,NA,CASSLSAGDQPQHF,TGTGCCAGCAGCTTGTCCGCAGGGGATCAGCCCCAGCATTTT
TRBJ2-7,TRBD1,TRBV4-1,NA,CASSQDVQGIYEQYF,TGCGCCAGCAGCCAAGATGTACAGGGGATCTACGAGCAGTACTTC
TRBJ2-1,TRBD1,TRBV4-1,NA,CASSQTDRGSYNEQFF,TGCGCCAGCAGCCAAACCGACAGGGGGTCCTACAATGAGCAGTTCTTC
TRBJ1-2,NA,TRBV7-3,NA,CASSTSARGGYTF,TGTGCCAGCAGTACCTCCGCTCGGGGAGGCTACACCTTC
TRBJ1-1,NA,TRBV10-3,NA,CAISGPREGTGNTEAFF,TGTGCCATCAGTGGCCCTCGGGAGGGGACCGGAAACACTGAAGCTTTCTTT
TRBJ2-7,NA,TRBV2,NA,CASRTYPHEQYF,TGTGCCAGCAGGACTTACCCCCACGAGCAGTACTTC
TRBJ1-2,NA,TRBV6-5,NA,CASSYKWGRYGYTF,TGTGCCAGCAGTTACAAGTGGGGCCGGTATGGCTACACCTTC
TRBJ1-2,NA,TRBV5-6,NA,CASSSRTYYGYTF,TGTGCCAGCAGCTCGCGCACCTACTATGGCTACACCTTC
TRBJ1-1,NA,TRBV5-1,NA,CASSLQSSNTEAFF,TGCGCCAGCAGCCTACAGTCTTCCAACACTGAAGCTTTCTTT
TRBJ1-2,TRBD1,TRBV4-2,NA,CASSQDDRVGYGYTF,TGTGCCAGCAGCCAAGATGACAGGGTGGGTTATGGCTACACCTTC
TRBJ2-7,TRBD1,TRBV6-5,once,CASSYRGQFYEQYF,TGTGCCAGCAGTTACAGGGGACAGTTCTACGAGCAGTACTTC
TRBJ1-4,TRBD1,TRBV5-1,NA,CASTSSGTGGEKLFF,TGCGCCAGCACTTCCTCCGGGACAGGTGGTGAAAAACTGTTTTTT
TRBJ2-2,TRBD1,TRBV19,NA,CASSRQGNPGELFF,TGTGCCAGTAGTAGACAGGGGAATCCCGGGGAGCTGTTTTTT